Below are 32 T cell receptor beta chains sequenced from a single sample in a study of response to subunit inactivated influenza vaccine. One entry per CDR3 protein results from TCRdb running MiXCR on the RT-PCR reads. The profile covers a few hundred thousand distinct CDR3 sequences, with roughly 9.8% appearing a single time and approximately 12% taken by the ten largest. This specimen was PBMCs from blood, taken 40 to 50 days after vaccination. The receptors were sampled from a man in his fifties or sixties who received an inactivated influenza vaccine.

This clonotype occurred a few times. The genes are TRBV12-3 or TRBV12-4 and TRBJ2-7; D is perhaps TRBD1 (5 bases). The CDR3 spans 14 residues. The V and J ends lost 3 bases and 2 bases respectively, with 11 bases between them. The CDR3 reads CASSFSTVAYEQYF. The CDR3 nucleotides are TGTGCCAGCAGTTTCTCGACAGTTGCCTACGAGCAGTACTTC.

The chain links TRBV5-1 to TRBJ2-7, with D unclear. The ends were cut back, 4 bases at V and 4 bases at J, with 18 bases in the middle. Germline CDR1 and CDR2: SGHRS and YFSETQ. The CDR3 extends over 15 amino acids. CDR3 nucleotide sequence: TGCGCCAGCAGCCCGACATCCGGAGAGATGTACGAGCAGTACTTC. This gives the protein CASSPTSGEMYEQYF. The full variable domain, with the rest looked up from reference TRBV5-1 and TRBJ2-7, is KAGVTQTPRYLIKTRGQQVTLSCSPISGHRSVSWYQQTPGQGLQFLFEYFSETQRNKGNFPGRFSGRQFSNSRSEMNVSTLELGDSALYLCASSPTSGEMYEQYFGPGTRLTVT.

The chain joins TRBV5-5 to TRBJ2-7, with TRBD1 as a possible D gene (6 bases). In germline, CDR1 is SGHKS, CDR2 YYEKEE (reference sequence). The CDR3 runs 14 residues. The ends were cut back, 4 bases at V and 2 bases at J, with 13 bases in the middle. CDR3 coding DNA: TGTGCCAGCAGCATCCGCGACAGGACCTACGAGCAGTACTTC. Amino acids: CASSIRDRTYEQYF.

This sequence joins TRBV12-3 or TRBV12-4 and TRBJ2-2, with D maybe TRBD2 (6 bases). V was clipped by 3 bases and J by 4 bases, with 12 bases between them. The CDR3 extends over 15 amino acids. The CDR3: CASSFGFGGTGELFF. The CDR3 region has the DNA TGTGCCAGCAGTTTTGGGTTCGGGGGCACCGGGGAGCTGTTTTTT.

This clonotype is medium-sized by share. V and J are TRBV28 and TRBJ2-1; D unclear. This CDR3 has 17 residues. In germline, CDR1 is MDHEN, CDR2 SYDVKM. Trimming stripped 1 base from V and 4 bases from J, with 17 bases between. This CDR3 reads CASSLFLGPKPYNEQFF. Written as DNA, the CDR3 is TGTGCCAGCAGTTTATTCCTAGGGCCTAAGCCTTACAATGAGCAGTTCTTC.

J is TRBJ2-7 and V is TRBV6-6; 8 bases align to TRBD1. The CDR3 has 13 amino acids. Germline V gene data show CDR1 as MNHNY and CDR2 as SVGAGI (reference sequence). The junction had 3 bases not matched to a gene; V was cut back by 2 bases and J by 6 bases. The CDR3 is CASSYRDRGEQYF. Here the CDR3 DNA reads TGTGCCAGCAGTTACCGCGACAGGGGCGAGCAGTACTTC.

In this sample, this clonotype turned up many times. The gene calls are TRBV24-1 and TRBJ2-1; tentative D call: TRBD1 (6 bases). The CDR3 is 12 residues long. Germline CDR1 KGHDR, CDR2 SFDVKD. The ends were cut back, 4 bases at V and 10 bases at J, with 10 bases in the middle. The CDR3 DNA is TGTGCCACCAGTGACATGACAGGAGAGCAGTTCTTC. It codes for CATSDMTGEQFF.

This chain joins TRBV27 and TRBJ2-3; the match to TRBD1 covers 9 bases. This CDR3 is built from 17 residues. J was trimmed by 3 bases and V by 9 bases; bases with no gene match: 16. Germline lookup yields CDR1 MNHEY and CDR2 SMNVEV (reference sequence). CDR3 in DNA: TGTGCCAGTACGCCGAGCCCCCGGGACAGGGTGACAGATACGCAGTATTTT. Translated, it gives CASTPSPRDRVTDTQYF.

The chain carries TRBV5-6 and TRBJ2-1, with D unclear. Looked up from germline, CDR1 is SGHDT and CDR2 is YYEEEE. Between the trimmed V and J ends, which lost 2 bases and 4 bases, there was a span of 19 bases. This CDR3 is 17 amino acids long. CDR3 region: CASSFLGRVGYYNEQFF. The CDR3 region has the DNA TGTGCCAGCAGCTTTCTGGGCCGGGTAGGCTATTACAATGAGCAGTTCTTC.

This clonotype has at least ten counts. The genes are TRBV7-2 and TRBJ2-7; either TRBD1 or TRBD2 may supply D (6 bases each). V lost 0 bases and J lost 9, with 18 bases in between. CDR1 SGHTA and CDR2 FQGNSA come from the germline V gene. The CDR3 contains 15 residues. For the CDR3, the DNA is TGTGCCAGCAGCTTAGCGATGGCCAGTGGAGGGGGGCAGTACTTC. Protein product: CASSLAMASGGGQYF. Full variable domain (missing parts from reference TRBV7-2 and TRBJ2-7): GAGVSQSPSNKVTEKGKDVELRCDPISGHTALYWYRQSLGQGLEFLIYFQGNSAPDKSGLPSDRFSAERTGGSVSTLTIQRTQQEDSAVYLCASSLAMASGGGQYFGPGTRLTVT.

A note on this clonotype: The junction and the germline gene differ at one end; a read error may be behind it. V usage is TRBV11-2 and J usage is TRBJ2-1, with 12 bases lining up with TRBD2. The V gene's germline CDR1 is SGHAT and CDR2 FQNNGV. The CDR3 covers 18 residues. The CDR3 sequence: CASSLGLAGGLSCNEQFF. DNA for the CDR3: TGTGCCAGCAGCTTAGGTCTAGCGGGAGGGTTATCCTGCAATGAGCAGTTCTTC.

This clonotype was counted many times. This chain joins TRBV4-3 and TRBJ1-4, with 7 bases fitting TRBD1. With V trimmed by 1 base and J by 0 bases, 11 bases remained unmatched. The CDR3 has 19 residues. Germline loops: CDR1 LGHNA, CDR2 YSLEER. The CDR3 loop reads CASSQATYRGGTTNEKLFF. CDR3 nucleotides: TGCGCCAGCAGCCAAGCGACCTACAGGGGTGGCACAACTAATGAAAAACTGTTTTTT.

V gene TRBV12-3 or TRBV12-4 combines with J gene TRBJ2-2; D is unclear. Trimming pared 6 bases from V and 3 bases from J, leaving 8 bases between. CDR3 length equals 13 residues. CDR3 sequence: CASRLQDTGELFF. CDR3 sequence (DNA): TGTGCCAGCAGGCTTCAGGACACCGGGGAGCTGTTTTTT.

J is TRBJ1-1 and V is TRBV15; D is undetermined. The CDR3 spans 16 residues. Germline CDR1 reads LNHNV; CDR2 reads YYDKDF (reference sequence). The V gene lost 0 bases and the J gene lost 0 bases, with 11 bases spanning the gap. The CDR3 bases are TGTGCCACCAGCAGAGATCATCAGGCCATGAACACTGAAGCTTTCTTT. It translates to CATSRDHQAMNTEAFF.

This clonotype has more than one count but fewer than ten. The gene calls are TRBV5-1 and TRBJ2-7, with 7 bases lining up with TRBD1. After removal of 3 bases from V and 0 bases from J, the junction contained 9 bases not matched to a gene. This CDR3 spans 16 amino acids. Per the germline V gene, CDR1 is SGHRS and CDR2 is YFSETQ. The CDR3 is CASSSLTGLGSYEQYF. CDR3 DNA: TGCGCCAGCAGCTCTTTGACAGGGTTGGGCTCCTACGAGCAGTACTTC. Together with reference TRBV5-1 and TRBJ2-7, the CDR3 gives the full variable domain: KAGVTQTPRYLIKTRGQQVTLSCSPISGHRSVSWYQQTPGQGLQFLFEYFSETQRNKGNFPGRFSGRQFSNSRSEMNVSTLELGDSALYLCASSSLTGLGSYEQYFGPGTRLTVT.

This clonotype showed up just a few times. The chain recombines TRBV13 with TRBJ2-4; 10 positions match TRBD2. In germline, CDR1 is PRHDT, CDR2 FYEKMQ (reference sequence). The CDR3 contains 15 residues. V shed 5 bases, J shed 1 base, and the junction held 2 bases outside the gene matches. The chain's CDR3 is CASSLLAGAKNIQYF. CDR3 coding DNA: TGTGCCAGCAGCCTACTAGCGGGGGCCAAAAACATTCAGTACTTC.

V and J are TRBV12-3 or TRBV12-4 and TRBJ2-3; 11 bases map to TRBD2. The V segment lost 6 bases and the J segment 3 bases; nucleotides outside the gene matches: 2. This CDR3 comprises 14 residues. The CDR3 DNA follows: TGTGCCAGCAGGGGACTAGCGGTGACAGATACGCAGTATTTT. Translating gives CASRGLAVTDTQYF.

This clonotype was seen a few times. This sequence joins TRBV5-4 and TRBJ1-6, with TRBD1 matching 9 bases. The CDR3 sequence is 20 residues long. Germline trimming cut 0 bases from V and 0 bases from J; bases unmatched to any gene: 10. CDR1 is SGHNT and CDR2 is YYREEE in the germline V gene (reference sequence). DNA of the CDR3: TGTGCCAGCAGCTTGGGTACAGGACAGGGGTATCGCTCCTATAATTCACCCCTCCACTTT. Translation: CASSLGTGQGYRSYNSPLHF.

This clonotype came up a few times. V is TRBV10-3 and J is TRBJ1-5; weak D call: TRBD1 (5 bases). V was trimmed by 2 bases and J by 1 base, leaving 9 bases between them. Germline assignment: CDR1 ENHRY and CDR2 SYGVKD. The CDR3 covers 15 residues. The chain's CDR3 is CAISEGRGSNQPQHF. Written as DNA, the CDR3 is TGTGCCATCAGTGAGGGGCGGGGGAGCAATCAGCCCCAGCATTTT.

This clonotype was counted a few times. V is TRBV2 and J is TRBJ2-3; 10 nucleotides align to TRBD2. J gave up 2 bases and V 2 bases, and 7 bases lay outside the gene matches. CDR3 length equals 17 residues. Germline CDR1 and CDR2: SNHLY and FYNNEI. CDR3 region: CASSEWSSGSPTDTQYF. CDR3 coding DNA: TGTGCCAGCAGTGAATGGTCTAGCGGGAGCCCCACAGATACGCAGTATTTT.

This clonotype was detected only a few times. The chain has TRBV6-1 and TRBJ2-5; 15 nucleotides agree with TRBD2. The length of the CDR3 is 18 residues. Trimming cost V 7 bases and J 4 bases; bases outside gene matches: 13. Germline V gene data show CDR1 as MNHNS and CDR2 as SASEGT. CDR3 DNA: TGTGCCAGCACCAAACCGGGACTAGCGGGAGGTACCAGAGAGACCCAGTACTTC. Amino acid sequence: CASTKPGLAGGTRETQYF.

A few counts support this clonotype. This chain connects TRBV6-2 or TRBV6-3 to TRBJ2-1, with D possibly called TRBD1 or TRBD2 (5 bases each). The CDR3 consists of 11 residues. Trimming took 8 bases from V and 9 from J, leaving 11 bases between them. CDR1 MNHEY and CDR2 SVGEGT come from the germline V gene. CDR3 nucleotide sequence: TGTGCCAGCTTGGGGGTAGTTGAGCAGTTCTTC. Translated: CASLGVVEQFF.

The rearrangement links TRBV5-8 to TRBJ1-2, with TRBD1 identical over 7 bases. The CDR3 length is 14 residues. V gave up 2 bases and J gave up 5 bases; unmatched junction bases: 6. Per the germline V gene, CDR1 is SGHTS and CDR2 is YDEGEE. The DNA for the CDR3 is TGTGCCAGCAGCTTCGGACAGGCAGGTTATGGCTACACCTTC. As protein: CASSFGQAGYGYTF.

There are many counts of this clonotype. This chain uses TRBV29-1 with TRBJ2-1; D is ambiguous. Germline CDR1 reads SQVTM; CDR2 reads ANQGSEA. V was clipped by 3 bases and J by 5 bases, with 14 bases between them. The CDR3 extends over 14 amino acids. CDR3 DNA: TGCAGCGTTGAGGTTATTTTAGTTGACAATGAGCAGTTCTTC. It translates to CSVEVILVDNEQFF.

This clonotype was counted at least ten times. This chain links TRBV6-5 with TRBJ2-5; tentative D call: TRBD2 (6 bases). The CDR3 contains 15 residues. Germline V gives CDR1 MNHEY, CDR2 SVGAGI. V was clipped by 0 bases and J by 5 bases, with 13 bases between them. As DNA, the CDR3 is TGTGCCAGCAGTTACTCGATAGGCGCGGGGGAGACCCAGTACTTC. Its translation: CASSYSIGAGETQYF.

In this sample, this clonotype turned up many times. V is TRBV6-2 or TRBV6-3 and J is TRBJ2-5; the D is unclear. CDR1 is MNHEY, CDR2 SVGEGT, per germline. This CDR3 region has 13 residues. Trimming took off 2 bases at V and 3 bases at J, with 7 bases between the two ends. Here the CDR3 DNA reads TGTGCCAGCAGTTACATGTACAAAGAGACCCAGTACTTC. Protein: CASSYMYKETQYF.

This chain links TRBV6-1 with TRBJ2-2; 7 nucleotides line up with TRBD1. Germline V lookup: CDR1 MNHNS, CDR2 SASEGT. The CDR3 loop spans 15 amino acids. Unmatched junction bases numbered 7, after V lost 6 bases and J lost 3 bases. The CDR3 DNA reads TGTGCCAGCAGAACAGGGGCGACTGACACCGGGGAGCTGTTTTTT. Translating it yields CASRTGATDTGELFF.

This chain joins TRBV6-2 or TRBV6-3 and TRBJ2-5; no clear D. Trimming took 2 bases from V and 4 from J, leaving 8 bases between them. The CDR3 loop spans 13 amino acids. Germline values: CDR1 MNHEY, CDR2 SVGEGT. In DNA form, the CDR3 reads TGTGCCAGCAGTTACGAAGACCGAGAGACCCAGTACTTC. Its translation: CASSYEDRETQYF.

The V call is TRBV7-3, the J call TRBJ2-5, with D unresolved. This CDR3 has 12 amino acids. Germline CDR1 and CDR2: SGHTA and FQGTGA. V was shortened by 5 bases and J by 7 bases, with 11 bases between the two germline ends. CDR3 residues: CASSPISMTQYF. CDR3 in DNA: TGTGCCAGCAGCCCGATAAGTATGACCCAGTACTTC.

This clonotype was detected a few times. V and J are TRBV20-1 and TRBJ1-4; 7 bases fit TRBD1. V was pared by 1 base and J by 4 bases, with 3 bases of the junction left unmatched. This CDR3 region has 14 residues. Germline values: CDR1 DFQATT, CDR2 SNEGSKA (reference sequence). The CDR3 here is CSARGTGYNEKLFF. Here the CDR3 DNA reads TGCAGTGCTAGAGGGACAGGCTATAATGAAAAACTGTTTTTT.

As concerns this clonotype: The junction differs from germline at one of its ends, possibly a read error. The J gene is TRBJ1-4, the V gene TRBV7-2; D not resolved. CDR3 length: 15 residues. Germline loops: CDR1 SGHTA, CDR2 FQGNSA. The CDR3 DNA sequence: TGTGCCAACAGCACCCAGGTGGGCCCGAATGAAAAACTGTTTTTT. It is translated as CANSTQVGPNEKLFF.

This clonotype was found a few times. The rearrangement joins TRBV11-3 to TRBJ2-1, with 8 positions matching TRBD1. Germline CDR1 and CDR2: SGHNT and YENEEA. This CDR3 spans 15 amino acids. Losses at the gene ends were 1 base for V and 4 bases for J; bases not matched to a gene: 3. The CDR3 DNA follows: TGTGCCAGCAGCTTAGCGGGACAGGATTACAATGAGCAGTTCTTC. It yields the protein CASSLAGQDYNEQFF.